This TCR beta chain appears in the sequencing data of a study of blood T cell repertoires in COVID-19. Across the whole study: Sample material is recorded as cDNA or gDNA derived from T cells, B-cell-depleted T cells, or PBMCs.

This table comes from immunoSEQ multiplex PCR, and its TCRdb copy is limited to in-frame clones, with some not included. Of 150,000 to 200,000 clones listed, 92% are singletons. V was cut by 2 bases and J by 5 bases, with 18 bases left in between. The CDR3 extends over 16 amino acids. Germline V lookup: CDR1 MNHEY, CDR2 SMNVEV (reference sequence). This sequence originates from a man aged 30-40 years with COVID-19, enrolled during active disease. The genes are TRBV27 and TRBJ2-5; perhaps TRBD2 as D (5 bases). The sequencing sample was made of peripheral blood. DNA for the CDR3: TGTGCCAGCAGTTTAAGGCGGGCGGAACGAGGGGAGACCCAGTACTTC. Translation gives CASSLRRAERGETQYF.